Shown below are 16 T cell receptor beta chains from a single sample sequenced in a study of T cell responses to AZD1222 COVID-19 vaccine. This table comes from immunoSEQ multiplex PCR, and its TCRdb copy is limited to in-frame clones, with some not included. The sample has approximately 120,000 clones, over 90% seen once. The sequencing here drew on peripheral blood, taken on day 0 of AZD1222 vaccination. The receptors stem from an adult in good health.

The rearrangement joins TRBV6-5 to TRBJ1-2; no clear D. The V and J ends lost 8 bases and 7 bases respectively, with 8 bases between them. This CDR3 has 10 amino acids. The germline V gene encodes CDR1 MNHEY and CDR2 SVGAGI. CDR3 residues: CASREAGYTF. In nucleotides, the CDR3 is TGTGCCAGCCGGGAGGCTGGCTACACCTTC.

This clone was seen a single time. The V and J genes are TRBV21-1 and TRBJ1-1. TRBV21-1 constitutes a pseudogene. The CDR3 is 16 residues long. For the CDR3, the DNA is TGTGCCAGCAGCAAAGGTCTCCAGGGAAGGGAGACTGAAGCTTTCTTT. This codes for CASSKGLQGRETEAFF.

This chain links TRBV7-9 with TRBJ2-3; D might be TRBD1 (5 bases). Trimming took off 3 bases at V and 2 bases at J, with 12 bases between the two ends. Germline-derived CDR1 and CDR2 are SEHNR and FQNEAQ (reference sequence). CDR3 size: 15 residues. CDR3: CASSFQGTNTDTQYF. CDR3 DNA sequence: TGTGCCAGCAGCTTCCAGGGAACCAACACAGATACGCAGTATTTT.

The rearrangement uses TRBV7-2 and TRBJ2-5; a possible D gene is TRBD2 (7 bases). Germline CDR1 SGHTA, CDR2 FQGNSA. V lost 4 bases, J lost 5 bases, and 14 bases lay in between. The length of the CDR3 is 14 residues. The CDR3 region has the DNA TGTGCCAGCAGCTCGAGGGGGGGCAGGGAGACCCAGTACTTC. This gives the protein CASSSRGGRETQYF.

The chain has TRBV5-1 and TRBJ2-7; the D gene is possibly TRBD1 (6 bases). Trimming shortened V by 4 bases and J by 5 bases, and 10 bases separated the two germline ends. This CDR3 region has 12 residues. Germline V lookup: CDR1 SGHRS, CDR2 YFSETQ. The CDR3 spells CASSPGAHEQYF. The CDR3 DNA reads TGCGCCAGCAGCCCAGGGGCCCACGAGCAGTACTTC.

This clone was detected once. The V gene is TRBV18, the J gene TRBJ1-5; 9 nucleotides line up with TRBD1. The CDR3 has 17 residues. Germline V gives CDR1 KGHSH, CDR2 LQKENI. The ends lost 2 bases at V and 5 bases at J; junction bases unmatched: 10. CDR3 in amino acids: CASSPVSGTGLHQPQHF. The CDR3 DNA sequence: TGTGCCAGCTCACCAGTCTCCGGGACAGGGTTACATCAGCCCCAGCATTTT. The full variable domain, its missing parts supplied by reference TRBV18 and TRBJ1-5, is NAGVMQNPRHLVRRRGQEARLRCSPMKGHSHVYWYRQLPEEGLKFMVYLQKENIIDESGMPKERFSAEFPKEGPSILRIQQVVRGDSAAYFCASSPVSGTGLHQPQHFGDGTRLSIL.

CDR3 loop: CATPQVGSYGYTF. The CDR3 DNA follows: TGTGCCACCCCGCAGGTGGGGAGCTATGGCTACACCTTC. This chain uses TRBV28 with TRBJ1-2, with unresolved D. CDR1 and CDR2 (germline): MDHEN, SYDVKM. The CDR3 has 13 residues. The ends were cut back, 10 bases at V and 4 bases at J, with 16 bases in the middle.

The rearrangement links TRBV6-6 to TRBJ1-5; D uncertain. V lost 5 bases to trimming and J lost 2 bases, with 13 bases between them. CDR3 length: 15 amino acids. Per germline, CDR1 MNHNY and CDR2 SVGAGI (reference sequence). CDR3 region: CASSPRRGGNQPQHF. In DNA form, the CDR3 reads TGTGCCAGCAGTCCCCGGCGAGGCGGCAATCAGCCCCAGCATTTT.

In this sample, this clone turned up a few times. The chain joins TRBV5-6 to TRBJ1-5; D is ambiguous. V was shortened by 0 bases and J by 4 bases, with 5 bases between the two germline ends. There are 13 residues in the CDR3. The V gene's germline CDR1 is SGHDT and CDR2 YYEEEE. The CDR3 region is CASSLARNQPQHF. Here the CDR3 DNA reads TGTGCCAGCAGCTTGGCCAGAAATCAGCCCCAGCATTTT.

J is TRBJ2-7 and V is TRBV11-2; 9 bases agree with TRBD1. The CDR3 is 16 amino acids. V lost 0 bases, J lost 3 bases, and 6 bases stayed unmatched. Germline V gene lookup returns CDR1 SGHAT and CDR2 FQNNGV. The CDR3 loop reads CASSLDPLTGGYEQYF. Written as DNA, the CDR3 is TGTGCCAGCAGCTTAGATCCCCTGACAGGGGGCTACGAGCAGTACTTC.

This clone was picked up one time. CDR3 DNA: TGTGCCAGCAGTTACGTGGGACTGGCGGGTCAGACCCAGTACTTC. Translated, it gives CASSYVGLAGQTQYF. The chain carries TRBV6-6 and TRBJ2-5; TRBD2 might be the D (6 bases). The CDR3 length is 15 residues. Trimming stripped 2 bases from V and 6 bases from J, with 16 bases between. Per germline, CDR1 MNHNY and CDR2 SVGAGI (reference sequence).

The table lists this clone with a few counts. The CDR3 reads CASSEAEVTRAFF. The CDR3 DNA reads TGTGCCAGCAGTGAAGCGGAGGTTACCCGGGCTTTCTTT. The chain joins TRBV6-1 to TRBJ1-1; D is uncertain. The germline V and J ends were trimmed by 0 bases and 11 bases, with 13 bases remaining between them. The CDR3 consists of 13 residues. The germline gives CDR1 MNHNS, CDR2 SASEGT.

This chain connects TRBV5-1 to TRBJ2-1, with 11 bases matching TRBD2. This CDR3 has 17 residues. The V and J ends lost 0 bases and 1 base, in that order; junction bases with no gene match: 3. Germline CDR1 and CDR2: SGHRS and YFSETQ. CDR3 amino acids: CASSLAPSGGSYNEQFF. The CDR3 DNA is TGCGCCAGCAGCTTGGCCCCTAGCGGGGGGTCCTACAATGAGCAGTTCTTC. The whole variable domain, filled in from reference TRBV5-1 and TRBJ2-1, reads KAGVTQTPRYLIKTRGQQVTLSCSPISGHRSVSWYQQTPGQGLQFLFEYFSETQRNKGNFPGRFSGRQFSNSRSEMNVSTLELGDSALYLCASSLAPSGGSYNEQFFGPGTRLTVL.

In nucleotides, the CDR3 is TGTGCCAGTAGGTTCGACAGGGGTGGCTACACCTTC. Translating it yields CASRFDRGGYTF. The genes are TRBV19 and TRBJ1-2; TRBD1 agrees at 8 bases. Trimming took 6 bases from V and 7 from J; bases not matched to a gene: 4. CDR3 length: 12 residues. CDR1 and CDR2 from the germline V gene are LNHDA and SQIVND (reference sequence).

The V call is TRBV7-9, the J call TRBJ1-1; D might be TRBD1 (6 bases). V lost 3 bases and J lost 4, with 15 bases in between. CDR1 is SEHNR and CDR2 is FQNEAQ in the germline V gene (reference sequence). The CDR3 runs to 15 residues. For the CDR3, the DNA is TGTGCCAGCAGCTTCCAAACAGGGCTGGTCACTGAAGCTTTCTTT. Residues: CASSFQTGLVTEAFF. Combining the CDR3 with reference TRBV7-9 and TRBJ1-1 gives the whole variable domain DTGVSQNPRHKITKRGQNVTFRCDPISEHNRLYWYRQTLGQGPEFLTYFQNEAQLEKSRLLSDRFSAERPKGSFSTLEIQRTEQGDSAMYLCASSFQTGLVTEAFFGQGTRLTVV.

The chain has TRBV3-1 (or the pseudogene TRBV3-2) and TRBJ1-2, with 11 bases lining up with TRBD1. CDR1 and CDR2 (germline): LGHDT, YNNKEL (reference sequence). The CDR3 spans 15 residues. V trimming: 3 bases; J trimming: 6 bases; junction bases outside the gene matches: 6. CDR3 nucleotide sequence: TGTGCCAGCAGCCAGCTGCGGACAGGGGGCGATGGCTACACCTTC. This codes for CASSQLRTGGDGYTF.